The rows below give T cell receptor beta chains drawn from one sample of a study of TIL therapy for anti-PD-1-resistant metastatic lung cancer. Assay used: immunoSEQ multiplex PCR; TCRdb lists only in-frame clones, some missing. The sample has 30,000 to 45,000 clones; roughly 70% are singletons. Sequences were derived from blood, sampled at baseline. The origin of the receptors is a person aged 25 to 79 with non-small cell lung cancer. Both conserved end residues are part of each CDR3. D genes are given only for firm matches. Rows give clone size only sometimes, using once, few, many, or a class for an expanded clone.

clone size	J gene	D gene	V gene	CDR3 DNA	CDR3 protein
-	TRBJ2-3	TRBD2	TRBV7-2	TGTGCCAGTTTGTTAGCGGGGGGTGCAGATACGCAGTATTTT	CASLLAGGADTQYF
-	TRBJ2-1	-	TRBV4-1	TGCGCCAGCAGCCAAGTGCCGGGGACGGTTTACAATGAGCAGTTCTTC	CASSQVPGTVYNEQFF
-	TRBJ2-7	-	TRBV9	TGTGCCAGCAGCGTAGCCGGGGGTGGCTACGAGCAGTACTTC	CASSVAGGGYEQYF
-	TRBJ1-2	TRBD1	TRBV5-1	TGCGCCAGCAGCTTGGAGGGACAGGGGGCCTATGGCTACACCTTC	CASSLEGQGAYGYTF
-	TRBJ2-1	-	TRBV21-1	TGTGCCAGCAGCAATATTTGCGGACCGTACATTCGGAATGAGCAGTTCTTC	CASSNICGPYIRNEQFF
-	TRBJ1-1	-	TRBV5-6	TGTGCCAGCAGCTTGGGGTGGGGTCCGAACACTGAAGCTTTCTTT	CASSLGWGPNTEAFF
few	TRBJ2-2	-	TRBV7-2	TGTGCCAGCAGCGTGAAGCGGGTGGAGCTGTTTTTT	CASSVKRVELFF
once	TRBJ2-7	TRBD1	TRBV19	TGTGCCAGTAGTATAGCCGGGACAGCCACCTACGAGCAGTACTTC	CASSIAGTATYEQYF
-	TRBJ1-6	-	TRBV7-3	TGTGCCAGCAGCTTAAAGGGCCCGGCCTATAATTCACCCCTCCACTTT	CASSLKGPAYNSPLHF
-	TRBJ1-2	-	TRBV7-2	TGTGCTATAGCCCCGGCAGACCGCTATGGCTACACCTTC	CAIAPADRYGYTF
-	TRBJ1-3	-	TRBV19	TGTGCCAGTAGTGAGGTTATCGGAAACACCATATATTTT	CASSEVIGNTIYF
-	TRBJ1-4	-	TRBV5-4	TGTGCCAGCAGCTCGAGAGGAGGAGAAAAACTGTTTTTT	CASSSRGGEKLFF
-	TRBJ1-2	-	TRBV9	TGTGCCAGCAGCGTAGAGGCTGGGGCCCACTTCTATGGCTACACCTTC	CASSVEAGAHFYGYTF
-	TRBJ2-7	-	TRBV30	TGTGCCTGGAGTGTACAAGCCCCCAACGAGCAGTACTTC	CAWSVQAPNEQYF
-	TRBJ2-5	-	TRBV7-8	TGTGCCAGCAGCTTATCTCGCTTGGGCGGTGCGGGGGAGACCCAGTACTTC	CASSLSRLGGAGETQYF
-	TRBJ1-6	-	TRBV30	TGTGCCTGGATTGGTGGGGGGAGCTCCTATAATTCACCCCTCCACTTT	CAWIGGGSSYNSPLHF
-	TRBJ1-2	-	TRBV21-1	TGTGCCAGCAGCATCACTAACGCTCCGGGACCAGTGTGGGGCTACACCTTC	CASSITNAPGPVWGYTF
-	TRBJ1-5	-	TRBV10-3	TGTGCCATCAGTGATATCAACCAGCCCCAGCATTTT	CAISDINQPQHF
medium-sized	TRBJ1-1	-	TRBV14	TGTGCCAGCAGCCAAGACACAAGCTTTGAAGCTTTCTTT	CASSQDTSFEAFF
-	TRBJ1-2	-	TRBV4-3	TGCGCCAGCAGCCAAGAGAGGATGGCTTCGACCTATGGCTACACCTTC	CASSQERMASTYGYTF
-	TRBJ2-1	TRBD1	TRBV5-1	TGCGCCAGCAGCGGACAGGGGAATTCCTACAATGAGCAGTTCTTC	CASSGQGNSYNEQFF
-	TRBJ2-7	-	TRBV4-2	TGTGCCAGCAGCCAAGAACGGACACACTCCTACGAGCAGTACTTC	CASSQERTHSYEQYF
-	TRBJ1-5	TRBD1	TRBV29-1	TGCAGCGTCCGTCAGGGGGGCGGTCAGCCCCAGCATTTT	CSVRQGGGQPQHF
-	TRBJ1-1	-	TRBV28	TGTGCCAGCAGTTTGACGGGGAACACTGAAGCTTTCTTT	CASSLTGNTEAFF
-	TRBJ1-3	TRBD1	TRBV7-3	TGTGCCAGCAGCCAGGGACAGGGTGACACCATATATTTT	CASSQGQGDTIYF
-	TRBJ2-5	-	TRBV14	TGTGCCAGCAGCCAAGGGACCTTTCTTGGAGTGCACTTC	CASSQGTFLGVHF
-	TRBJ1-4	-	TRBV6-6	TGTGCCAGCAGTTATTTTTCGGCAGGGGAAAAACTGTTTTTT	CASSYFSAGEKLFF
-	TRBJ2-5	TRBD2	TRBV28	TGTGCCAGCAGCTTCTCCTTGGCGGGGGGGGTGTTGGATGTGGAGACCCAGTACTTC	CASSFSLAGGVLDVETQYF
-	TRBJ2-3	TRBD2	TRBV4-1	TGCGCCAGCAGCCAAGGACTAGCGGGGACAGATACGCAGTATTTT	CASSQGLAGTDTQYF
-	TRBJ2-3	TRBD2	TRBV4-1	TGCGCCAGCAGCCACGCGGGAGTGGTAGATACGCAGTATTTT	CASSHAGVVDTQYF
-	TRBJ2-7	-	TRBV15	TGTGCCACCAGCCCTGTGGCAGTGACCTACGAGCAGTACTTC	CATSPVAVTYEQYF
-	TRBJ1-4	-	TRBV5-6	TGTGCCAGCAGCTCAACTAATGAAAAACTGTTTTTT	CASSSTNEKLFF
few	TRBJ1-5	-	TRBV28	-	CASSSSTADSNQPQHF
-	TRBJ2-7	TRBD1	TRBV4-3	TGCGCCAGCAGCCAAGACAGGGGGACCTACGAGCAGTACTTC	CASSQDRGTYEQYF
-	TRBJ2-1	-	TRBV2	TGTGCCAGCAGTGGGGGCCCGCAAATCTACAATGAGCAGTTCTTC	CASSGGPQIYNEQFF
-	TRBJ1-5	TRBD1	TRBV2	TGTGCCAGCAGAGGTCGGGACAGGGGGCTGGAGTATCAGCCCCAGCATTTT	CASRGRDRGLEYQPQHF
-	TRBJ2-1	-	TRBV27	TGTGCCAGCAGACCCTCTAGCATGTCTAGCTCCTACAATGAGCAGTTCTTC	CASRPSSMSSSYNEQFF
-	TRBJ2-2	-	TRBV9	TGTGCCAGCAGCGTAGGGGCGAGGACCGGGGAGCTGTTTTTT	CASSVGARTGELFF
-	TRBJ1-5	TRBD1	TRBV13	TGTGCCAGCAGCCCCTCGGGAGGGGGCTTCAATCAGCCCCAGCATTTT	CASSPSGGGFNQPQHF
-	TRBJ2-7	TRBD1	TRBV5-6	TGTGCCAGCAGCTTGACTGGGACAGGGAGTAAAAGCTACGAGCAGTACTTC	CASSLTGTGSKSYEQYF
-	TRBJ1-3	-	TRBV7-3	TGTGCCAGCAGCTTAATGGCCGGCGGAAACACCATATATTTT	CASSLMAGGNTIYF
-	TRBJ2-7	TRBD2	TRBV5-1	TGCGCCAGCAGCTTGACTAGCGGGAGACACGAGCAGTACTTC	CASSLTSGRHEQYF
-	TRBJ1-4	-	TRBV5-1	TGCGCCAGCACTAAAGAGACCGTACCCACGAATGGACTGTTTTTT	CASTKETVPTNGLFF
few	TRBJ2-1	TRBD2	TRBV19	TGTGCCAGTAGTCTAACTAGCGGGAACTACAATGAGCAGTTCTTC	CASSLTSGNYNEQFF
-	TRBJ1-2	-	TRBV5-4	TGTGCCAGCAGCTTGGTCGGAAAGGGAGTGGATGGCTACACCTTC	CASSLVGKGVDGYTF
-	TRBJ2-3	TRBD2	TRBV4-1	TGCGCCAGCAGCCAAACTAGCGGGGAGTCCACAGATACGCAGTATTTT	CASSQTSGESTDTQYF
-	TRBJ2-1	-	TRBV6-5	TGTGCCAGCAGTCTTACCGGGGCCAACAATGAGCAGTTCTTC	CASSLTGANNEQFF
-	TRBJ1-5	-	TRBV19	TGTGCCAGTAGTATAGTACGGGTAGAATATGGTCAGCCCCAGCATTTT	CASSIVRVEYGQPQHF
once	TRBJ2-5	-	TRBV5-4	TGTGCCAGCAGCGATGGGCCCCCCGAGCCACAAGAGACCCAGTACTTC	CASSDGPPEPQETQYF